These T cell receptor beta chains were read from a single sample in a study of T-cell reconstitution after alpha-beta-depleted transplantation in children. From the PCR reads, TCRdb called clonotypes with MiXCR, one entry per CDR3 protein. The repertoire holds about 980,000 distinct CDR3 sequences, with about 26% as singletons. Sequencing was performed on PBMCs, mostly from graft donor cells, taken 360 days after TCRalphabeta/CD19-depleted stem cell transplant. These receptors all come from a boy in the first two years of life who had a stem cell transplant for SCID, so the T cells may come from the graft donor. CDR3s include the opening cysteine and the closing phenylalanine or tryptophan. Each record gives: clone size, J gene, V gene, D gene, CDR3 protein, CDR3 DNA. A D gene is named only where the DNA matches it firmly. Expanded clones get a size class; other rows say once, few or many, or leave the size out.

clone_size: few; j_call: TRBJ2-2; v_call: TRBV29-1; d_call: TRBD2; cdr3_aa: CSVAAGRGTGELFF; cdr3_nt: TGCAGCGTTGCGGCAGGGAGGGGAACCGGGGAGCTGTTTTTT
clone_size: few; j_call: TRBJ2-7; v_call: TRBV28; d_call: -; cdr3_aa: CASSQPGPRAYEQYF; cdr3_nt: TGTGCCAGCAGTCAACCGGGACCAAGGGCGTACGAGCAGTACTTC
clone_size: -; j_call: TRBJ2-7; v_call: TRBV20-1; d_call: TRBD1; cdr3_aa: CSARQGRYEQYF; cdr3_nt: TGCAGTGCCCGACAGGGTCGCTACGAGCAGTACTTC
clone_size: few; j_call: TRBJ1-2; v_call: TRBV20-1; d_call: TRBD1; cdr3_aa: CSANSGGYGYTF; cdr3_nt: TGCAGTGCGAATTCAGGGGGCTATGGCTACACCTTC
clone_size: -; j_call: TRBJ2-3; v_call: TRBV29-1; d_call: -; cdr3_aa: CSVVMGPGDTQYF; cdr3_nt: TGCAGCGTTGTGATGGGGCCGGGAGATACGCAGTATTTT
clone_size: few; j_call: TRBJ1-5; v_call: TRBV6-1; d_call: -; cdr3_aa: CASQTGPKSSQPQHF; cdr3_nt: TGTGCCAGCCAAACGGGTCCGAAGTCCAGTCAGCCCCAGCATTTT
clone_size: -; j_call: TRBJ2-2; v_call: TRBV12-3/TRBV12-4; d_call: -; cdr3_aa: CASSPPRVGELFF; cdr3_nt: TGTGCCAGCAGTCCGCCCAGGGTCGGGGAGCTGTTTTTT
clone_size: few; j_call: TRBJ1-3; v_call: TRBV18; d_call: -; cdr3_aa: CASSPKVLHSGNTIYF; cdr3_nt: TGTGCCAGCTCACCAAAGGTTCTGCACTCTGGAAACACCATATATTTT
clone_size: -; j_call: TRBJ2-1; v_call: TRBV27; d_call: -; cdr3_aa: CASSLLPFYNEQFF; cdr3_nt: TGTGCCAGCAGTTTACTACCATTCTACAATGAGCAGTTCTTC
clone_size: -; j_call: TRBJ1-6; v_call: TRBV13; d_call: TRBD1; cdr3_aa: CASSNRGQKYNSPLHF; cdr3_nt: TGTGCCAGCAGTAATAGGGGACAGAAGTATAATTCACCCCTCCACTTT
clone_size: few; j_call: TRBJ2-5; v_call: TRBV7-9; d_call: -; cdr3_aa: CASSLAPWGEETQYF; cdr3_nt: TGTGCCAGCAGCTTAGCGCCTTGGGGTGAAGAGACCCAGTACTTC
clone_size: few; j_call: TRBJ2-2; v_call: TRBV7-2; d_call: -; cdr3_aa: CASSTTSTNTGELFF; cdr3_nt: TGTGCCAGCAGCACAACTAGCACGAACACCGGGGAGCTGTTTTTT
clone_size: -; j_call: TRBJ2-3; v_call: TRBV12-3/TRBV12-4; d_call: -; cdr3_aa: CASSYRDWGTDTQYF; cdr3_nt: TGTGCCAGCAGTTACCGGGACTGGGGTACAGATACGCAGTATTTT
clone_size: -; j_call: TRBJ2-2; v_call: TRBV7-2; d_call: TRBD2; cdr3_aa: CASSLVSGGLTGELFF; cdr3_nt: TGTGCCAGCAGCTTAGTATCGGGGGGGCTCACCGGGGAGCTGTTTTTT
clone_size: -; j_call: TRBJ2-1; v_call: TRBV9; d_call: TRBD1; cdr3_aa: CASSIGQGEYNEQFF; cdr3_nt: TGTGCCAGCAGCATAGGACAGGGAGAGTACAATGAGCAGTTCTTC
clone_size: few; j_call: TRBJ1-3; v_call: TRBV24-1; d_call: TRBD1; cdr3_aa: CATLFGDSRNGNTIYF; cdr3_nt: TGTGCCACCCTATTCGGGGACAGTCGAAATGGAAACACCATATATTTT
clone_size: few; j_call: TRBJ2-1; v_call: TRBV4-1; d_call: -; cdr3_aa: CASSHRGKYNEQFF; cdr3_nt: TGCGCCAGCAGCCATAGGGGGAAGTACAATGAGCAGTTCTTC
clone_size: -; j_call: TRBJ2-3; v_call: TRBV9; d_call: TRBD1; cdr3_aa: CASSGDRGKLADTQYF; cdr3_nt: TGTGCCAGCAGCGGGGACAGGGGTAAATTAGCAGATACGCAGTATTTT
clone_size: -; j_call: TRBJ2-3; v_call: TRBV20-1; d_call: -; cdr3_aa: CSARSSGITDTQYF; cdr3_nt: TGCAGTGCTCGCTCATCAGGGATCACAGATACGCAGTATTTT
clone_size: few; j_call: TRBJ2-7; v_call: TRBV2; d_call: -; cdr3_aa: CASSPGRGGTYEQYF; cdr3_nt: TGTGCCAGCAGTCCCGGGCGGGGAGGCACCTACGAGCAGTACTTC
clone_size: -; j_call: TRBJ2-1; v_call: TRBV28; d_call: -; cdr3_aa: CASRHTWDYNEQFF; cdr3_nt: TGTGCCAGCAGGCATACTTGGGACTACAATGAGCAGTTCTTC
clone_size: few; j_call: TRBJ2-6; v_call: TRBV5-1; d_call: -; cdr3_aa: CASSLSGTAGSGANVLTF; cdr3_nt: TGCGCCAGCAGCTTGAGCGGGACAGCTGGTTCTGGGGCCAACGTCCTGACTTTC
clone_size: few; j_call: TRBJ2-5; v_call: TRBV18; d_call: -; cdr3_aa: CASSPPGPQGLETQYF; cdr3_nt: TGTGCCAGCTCACCTCCGGGCCCCCAGGGGCTAGAGACCCAGTACTTC
clone_size: few; j_call: TRBJ2-3; v_call: TRBV5-1; d_call: -; cdr3_aa: CASSFVAFGDTQYF; cdr3_nt: TGCGCCAGCAGCTTCGTAGCTTTTGGAGATACGCAGTATTTT
clone_size: few; j_call: TRBJ2-1; v_call: TRBV20-1; d_call: TRBD2; cdr3_aa: CSARGASGGAYEQFF; cdr3_nt: TGCAGTGCTAGAGGGGCTAGCGGGGGGGCTTATGAGCAGTTCTTC
clone_size: once; j_call: TRBJ2-5; v_call: TRBV4-1; d_call: -; cdr3_aa: CASSQTGTRETQYF; cdr3_nt: TGCGCCAGCAGCCAAACCGGGACGCGCGAGACCCAGTACTTC
clone_size: few; j_call: TRBJ2-1; v_call: TRBV12-3/TRBV12-4; d_call: TRBD2; cdr3_aa: CARTKASGNEQFF; cdr3_nt: TGTGCCAGGACGAAGGCTAGCGGGAATGAGCAGTTCTTC
clone_size: -; j_call: TRBJ2-2; v_call: TRBV5-1; d_call: -; cdr3_aa: CASSFGASGELFF; cdr3_nt: TGCGCCAGCAGCTTTGGGGCCTCTGGGGAGCTGTTTTTT
clone_size: -; j_call: TRBJ2-1; v_call: TRBV20-1; d_call: -; cdr3_aa: CSRPGLQFDEQFF; cdr3_nt: TGCAGCCGACCGGGCCTCCAATTCGATGAGCAGTTCTTC
clone_size: -; j_call: TRBJ2-1; v_call: TRBV5-1; d_call: TRBD2; cdr3_aa: CASSSWTSGSDYNEQFF; cdr3_nt: TGCGCCAGCAGCTCTTGGACTAGCGGGTCGGACTACAATGAGCAGTTCTTC
clone_size: -; j_call: TRBJ2-7; v_call: TRBV29-1; d_call: -; cdr3_aa: CSVEVAGSETEQYF; cdr3_nt: TGCAGCGTTGAGGTGGCAGGAAGTGAAACCGAGCAGTACTTC
clone_size: -; j_call: TRBJ2-7; v_call: TRBV15; d_call: -; cdr3_aa: CATSRGRGGPYEQYF; cdr3_nt: TGTGCCACCAGCAGAGGAAGGGGGGGTCCCTACGAGCAGTACTTC
clone_size: -; j_call: TRBJ2-1; v_call: TRBV20-1; d_call: TRBD1; cdr3_aa: CSARSAGGLPYNEQFF; cdr3_nt: TGCAGTGCTAGGTCGGCAGGGGGCCTGCCCTACAATGAGCAGTTCTTC
clone_size: few; j_call: TRBJ2-7; v_call: TRBV27; d_call: -; cdr3_aa: CASSLGNTVYEQYF; cdr3_nt: TGTGCCAGCAGTTTAGGCAACACTGTCTACGAGCAGTACTTC
clone_size: few; j_call: TRBJ2-1; v_call: TRBV7-2; d_call: -; cdr3_aa: CASSLAGPGGNEQFF; cdr3_nt: TGTGCCAGCAGCTTAGCGGGCCCCGGGGGAAATGAGCAGTTCTTC
clone_size: -; j_call: TRBJ1-4; v_call: TRBV7-9; d_call: -; cdr3_aa: CASSPRLVQVGNEKLFF; cdr3_nt: TGTGCCAGCAGCCCTAGACTAGTTCAAGTCGGTAATGAAAAACTGTTTTTT
clone_size: -; j_call: TRBJ2-3; v_call: TRBV3-1; d_call: TRBD2; cdr3_aa: CASSQDPSARTSGTDTQYF; cdr3_nt: TGTGCCAGCAGCCAAGATCCCTCGGCGAGGACTAGCGGCACAGATACGCAGTATTTT
clone_size: -; j_call: TRBJ2-1; v_call: TRBV4-3; d_call: TRBD1; cdr3_aa: CASSRGDRADNEQFF; cdr3_nt: TGCGCCAGCAGCCGAGGGGACAGGGCGGACAATGAGCAGTTCTTC
clone_size: -; j_call: TRBJ2-7; v_call: TRBV20-1; d_call: -; cdr3_aa: CSARGASPYEQYF; cdr3_nt: TGCAGTGCTAGAGGGGCTAGCCCCTACGAGCAGTACTTC
clone_size: -; j_call: TRBJ2-1; v_call: TRBV19; d_call: -; cdr3_aa: CASSIRSGDNEQFF; cdr3_nt: TGTGCCAGTAGTATCCGCTCAGGCGACAATGAGCAGTTCTTC
clone_size: -; j_call: TRBJ1-1; v_call: TRBV5-1; d_call: TRBD1; cdr3_aa: CASRAGQGVDEAFF; cdr3_nt: TGCGCCAGCAGGGCGGGACAGGGGGTTGATGAAGCTTTCTTT
clone_size: -; j_call: TRBJ1-2; v_call: TRBV5-8; d_call: TRBD1; cdr3_aa: CASSLTLTGKGYTF; cdr3_nt: TGTGCCAGCAGCTTGACTCTGACAGGGAAAGGCTACACCTTC
clone_size: -; j_call: TRBJ2-3; v_call: TRBV9; d_call: -; cdr3_aa: CASSVVGRNTDTQYF; cdr3_nt: TGTGCCAGCAGCGTAGTCGGTAGAAACACAGATACGCAGTATTTT
clone_size: few; j_call: TRBJ2-5; v_call: TRBV5-5; d_call: TRBD1; cdr3_aa: CASSFGQAEETQYF; cdr3_nt: TGTGCCAGCAGCTTCGGACAGGCTGAAGAGACCCAGTACTTC
clone_size: few; j_call: TRBJ1-2; v_call: TRBV6-2/TRBV6-3; d_call: -; cdr3_aa: CASSYSSQTGNYGYTF; cdr3_nt: TGTGCCAGCAGTTACTCTTCGCAGACTGGAAACTATGGCTACACCTTC
clone_size: once; j_call: TRBJ1-1; v_call: TRBV6-1; d_call: TRBD1; cdr3_aa: CASKTGQVNTEAFF; cdr3_nt: TGTGCCAGCAAGACGGGACAGGTGAACACTGAAGCTTTCTTT
clone_size: few; j_call: TRBJ2-3; v_call: TRBV6-1; d_call: -; cdr3_aa: CASSDTSTLTLATDTQYF; cdr3_nt: TGTGCCAGCAGTGACACCTCGACTCTAACACTTGCCACAGATACGCAGTATTTT
clone_size: -; j_call: TRBJ2-3; v_call: TRBV5-1; d_call: -; cdr3_aa: CASSLGQPTGDTQYF; cdr3_nt: TGCGCCAGCAGCTTGGGTCAGCCTACGGGAGATACGCAGTATTTT
clone_size: -; j_call: TRBJ2-5; v_call: TRBV6-2/TRBV6-3; d_call: -; cdr3_aa: CASSLGQTLQETQYF; cdr3_nt: TGTGCCAGCAGTTTAGGACAGACCCTCCAAGAGACCCAGTACTTC
clone_size: -; j_call: TRBJ2-2; v_call: TRBV24-1; d_call: -; cdr3_aa: CATSPQISPTGLITGELFF; cdr3_nt: TGTGCCACCAGCCCACAAATCTCCCCGACAGGCCTGATTACCGGGGAGCTGTTTTTT
clone_size: -; j_call: TRBJ2-1; v_call: TRBV6-2/TRBV6-3; d_call: -; cdr3_aa: CASSYRGSHFYNEQFF; cdr3_nt: TGTGCCAGCAGCTACCGGGGTAGTCACTTCTACAATGAGCAGTTCTTC
clone_size: -; j_call: TRBJ2-3; v_call: TRBV12-3/TRBV12-4; d_call: -; cdr3_aa: CASSRAQALDTQYF; cdr3_nt: TGTGCCAGCAGCCGGGCCCAGGCCCTAGATACGCAGTATTTT
clone_size: few; j_call: TRBJ2-5; v_call: TRBV12-3/TRBV12-4; d_call: -; cdr3_aa: CASSPRLQTQYF; cdr3_nt: TGTGCCAGCAGCCCCAGGTTGCAGACCCAGTACTTC
clone_size: -; j_call: TRBJ2-1; v_call: TRBV19; d_call: -; cdr3_aa: CASRISSSYNEQFF; cdr3_nt: TGTGCCAGTAGAATAAGCAGCTCCTACAATGAGCAGTTCTTC
clone_size: -; j_call: TRBJ1-1; v_call: TRBV6-5; d_call: -; cdr3_aa: CASSWGRGSTEAFF; cdr3_nt: TGTGCCAGCAGTTGGGGGAGGGGGTCCACTGAAGCTTTCTTT
clone_size: once; j_call: TRBJ2-5; v_call: TRBV15; d_call: -; cdr3_aa: CATSRGPGKETQYF; cdr3_nt: TGTGCCACCAGCAGAGGTCCAGGGAAAGAGACCCAGTACTTC
clone_size: -; j_call: TRBJ1-4; v_call: TRBV7-8; d_call: -; cdr3_aa: CASSSPATGLNEKLFF; cdr3_nt: TGTGCCAGCAGCTCACCAGCGACAGGCCTTAATGAAAAACTGTTTTTT